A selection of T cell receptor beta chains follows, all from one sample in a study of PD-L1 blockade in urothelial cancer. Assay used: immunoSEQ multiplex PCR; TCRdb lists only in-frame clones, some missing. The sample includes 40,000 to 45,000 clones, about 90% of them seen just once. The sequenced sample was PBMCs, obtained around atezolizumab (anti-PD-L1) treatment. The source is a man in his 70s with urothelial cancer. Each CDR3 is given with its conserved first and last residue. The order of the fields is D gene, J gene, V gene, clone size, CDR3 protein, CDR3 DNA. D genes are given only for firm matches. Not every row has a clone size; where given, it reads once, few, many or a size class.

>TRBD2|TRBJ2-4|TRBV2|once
CASSEGTSGNIQYF
TGTGCCAGCAGTGAGGGGACTAGCGGAAACATTCAGTACTTC
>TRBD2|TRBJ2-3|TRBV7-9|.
CASSRTSGPSTDTQYF
TGTGCCAGCAGCCGGACTAGCGGGCCTAGCACAGATACGCAGTATTTT
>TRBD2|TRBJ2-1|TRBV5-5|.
CASSPTSSGLAGGNEQFF
TGTGCCAGCAGTCCCACCTCCTCGGGACTAGCGGGAGGCAATGAGCAGTTCTTC
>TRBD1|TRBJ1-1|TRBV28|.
CASSSHPGTGNTEAFF
TGTGCCAGCAGTTCTCACCCCGGGACAGGGAACACTGAAGCTTTCTTT
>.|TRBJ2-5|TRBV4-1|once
CASSQAQFEETQYF
TGCGCCAGCAGCCAAGCACAGTTCGAAGAGACCCAGTACTTC
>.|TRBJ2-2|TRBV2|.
CASAWASTGELFF
TGTGCCAGTGCCTGGGCGAGCACCGGGGAGCTGTTTTTT
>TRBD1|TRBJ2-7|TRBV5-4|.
CASSPKDRGPYEQYF
TGTGCCAGCAGCCCAAAAGACAGGGGCCCCTACGAGCAGTACTTC
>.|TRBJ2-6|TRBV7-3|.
CASSQPGGGANVLTF
TGTGCCAGCAGCCAACCTGGCGGTGGGGCCAACGTCCTGACTTTC
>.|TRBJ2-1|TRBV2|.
CASSDGGRGSLYNEQFF
TGTGCCAGCAGTGATGGGGGACGGGGGTCCCTCTACAATGAGCAGTTCTTC
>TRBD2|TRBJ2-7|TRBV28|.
CASSLRAGAVLF
TGTGCCAGCAGTCTCCGAGCGGGGGCGGTCTTATTC
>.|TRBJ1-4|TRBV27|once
CASSLSRRGGEKLFF
TGTGCCAGCAGTTTATCGAGGCGGGGAGGAGAAAAACTGTTTTTT
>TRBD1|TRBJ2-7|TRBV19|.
CASTGDREYEQYF
TGTGCCAGCACCGGCGACAGGGAGTACGAGCAGTACTTC
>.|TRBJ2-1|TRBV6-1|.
CASSEPSANEQFF
TGTGCCAGCAGTGAACCTAGCGCCAATGAGCAGTTCTTC
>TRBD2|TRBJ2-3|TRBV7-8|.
CASSRPGSGDADFTDTQYF
TGTGCCAGCAGCCGCCCCGGTAGCGGGGACGCCGATTTCACAGATACGCAGTATTTT
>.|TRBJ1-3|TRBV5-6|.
CASSLVTTGSTSGNTIYF
TGTGCCAGCAGCTTGGTTACGACAGGCTCGACCTCTGGAAACACCATATATTTT
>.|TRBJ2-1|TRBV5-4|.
CASSLSSGPGNEQFF
TGTGCCAGCAGCTTGAGCAGCGGTCCTGGGAATGAGCAGTTCTTC
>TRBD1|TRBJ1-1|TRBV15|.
CATRSLTGANTEAFF
TGTGCCACCAGATCCCTTACAGGGGCTAACACTGAAGCTTTCTTT
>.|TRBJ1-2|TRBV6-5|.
CASSRTHGGDYGYTF
TGTGCCAGCAGCCGCACACACGGAGGGGACTATGGCTACACCTTC
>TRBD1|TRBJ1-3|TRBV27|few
CASGSRDRGSGNTIYF
TGTGCCAGCGGAAGCCGGGACAGGGGCTCTGGAAACACCATATATTTT
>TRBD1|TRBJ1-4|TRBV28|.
CASSPGGGREKLFF
TGTGCCAGCAGCCCAGGGGGCGGTCGTGAAAAACTGTTTTTT
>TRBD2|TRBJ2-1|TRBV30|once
CAWSVLRREGFF
TGTGCCTGGAGTGTACTCAGGAGGGAGGGGTTCTTC
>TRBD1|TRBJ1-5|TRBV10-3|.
CASGKGAGSNQPQHF
TGTGCCAGCGGTAAGGGGGCAGGTAGCAATCAGCCCCAGCATTTT
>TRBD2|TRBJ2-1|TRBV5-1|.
CASSLGLAGGRGEQFF
TGCGCCAGCAGCTTGGGTCTAGCGGGAGGGAGGGGTGAGCAGTTCTTC
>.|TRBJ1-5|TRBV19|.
CASSTGGVSNSNQPQHF
TGTGCCAGTAGTACCGGGGGGGTCTCAAATAGCAATCAGCCCCAGCATTTT
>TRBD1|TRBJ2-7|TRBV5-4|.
CASSARPGQGYNEQYF
TGTGCCAGCAGCGCACGACCGGGACAGGGTTACAACGAGCAGTACTTC
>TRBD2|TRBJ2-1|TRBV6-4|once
CASSASTGGSEQFF
TGTGCCAGCAGTGCCTCGACGGGGGGATCCGAGCAGTTCTTC
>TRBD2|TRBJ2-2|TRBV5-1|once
CASSTTGHQTSGRKGGELFF
TGCGCCAGCAGCACCACGGGACACCAGACTAGCGGGAGAAAGGGAGGGGAGCTGTTTTTT
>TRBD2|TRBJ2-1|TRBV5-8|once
CASSLLAGVAYNEQFF
TGTGCCAGCAGCTTACTAGCGGGAGTAGCATACAATGAGCAGTTCTTC
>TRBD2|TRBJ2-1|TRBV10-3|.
CAISVAGDYNEQFF
TGTGCCATCAGTGTGGCGGGGGACTACAATGAGCAGTTCTTC
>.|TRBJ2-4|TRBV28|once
CASMEEAKNIQYF
TGTGCCAGCATGGAGGAAGCCAAAAACATTCAGTACTTC
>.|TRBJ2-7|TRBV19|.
CASSIGGTGPYEQYF
TGTGCCAGTAGTATTGGAGGAACTGGGCCCTACGAGCAGTACTTC
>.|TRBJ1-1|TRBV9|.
CASSITGRNTEAFF
TGTGCCAGCAGCATAACAGGGAGGAACACTGAAGCTTTCTTT
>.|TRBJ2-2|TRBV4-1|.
CASSQEGAGPTGELFF
TGCGCCAGCAGCCAAGAGGGGGCAGGACCCACCGGGGAGCTGTTTTTT
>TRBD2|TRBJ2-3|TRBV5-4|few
CASSLGLAVGTDTQYF
TGTGCCAGCAGCTTGGGACTAGCGGTAGGCACAGATACGCAGTATTTT
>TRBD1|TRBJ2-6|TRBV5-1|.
CASSSEAGGGGANVLTF
TGCGCCAGCAGCTCCGAAGCAGGGGGTGGTGGGGCCAACGTCCTGACTTTC
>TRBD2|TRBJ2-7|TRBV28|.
CASRYTSGRGYEQYF
TGTGCCAGCAGATATACTAGCGGGAGAGGATACGAGCAGTACTTC
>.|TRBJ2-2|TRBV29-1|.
CSVEGNTGELFF
TGCAGCGTGGAGGGGAACACCGGGGAGCTGTTTTTT
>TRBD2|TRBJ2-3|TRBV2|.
CASSTPLADAQSSTDTQYF
TGTGCCAGCAGTACTCCACTAGCGGATGCCCAATCTAGCACAGATACGCAGTATTTT
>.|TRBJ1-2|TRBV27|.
CASSRGGGYGYTF
TGTGCCAGCTCGCGCGGGGGCGGCTATGGCTACACCTTC
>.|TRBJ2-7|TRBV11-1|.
CASSLGSSSHGYEQYF
TGTGCCAGCAGCTTAGGATCGTCTAGTCATGGCTACGAGCAGTACTTC
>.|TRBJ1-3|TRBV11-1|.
CASSPRQVSGNTIYF
TGTGCCAGCAGCCCGCGACAGGTCTCTGGAAACACCATATATTTT
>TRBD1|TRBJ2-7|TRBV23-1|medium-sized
CASIRKDRVYEQYF
TGCGCCAGCATCCGTAAGGACAGGGTATACGAGCAGTACTTC
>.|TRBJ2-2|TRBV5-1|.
CASSPEGWELFF
TGCGCCAGCAGCCCCGAGGGTTGGGAGCTGTTTTTT
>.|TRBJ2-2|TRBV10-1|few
CASSPRAAGAGGELFF
TGCGCCAGCAGCCCAAGGGCGGCAGGGGCTGGCGGGGAGCTGTTTTTT
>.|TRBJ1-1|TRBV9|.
CASSVAPRANTEAFF
TGTGCCAGCAGCGTAGCTCCCAGGGCGAACACTGAAGCTTTCTTT
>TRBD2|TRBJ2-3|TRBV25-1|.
CASSLAGVRADTQYF
TGTGCCAGCAGCCTAGCGGGAGTTAGGGCAGATACGCAGTATTTT